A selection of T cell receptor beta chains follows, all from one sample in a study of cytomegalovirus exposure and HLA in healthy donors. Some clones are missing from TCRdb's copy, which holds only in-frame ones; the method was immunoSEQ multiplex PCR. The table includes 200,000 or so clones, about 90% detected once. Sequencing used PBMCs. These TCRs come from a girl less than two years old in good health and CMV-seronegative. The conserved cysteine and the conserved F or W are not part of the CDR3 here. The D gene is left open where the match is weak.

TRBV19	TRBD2	ASRSTSGSETQY
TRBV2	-	ASRLGPQETQY
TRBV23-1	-	ASSRDKSSYEQY
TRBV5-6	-	ASSLRLEPLPDTQY
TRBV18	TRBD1	ASSPNRGADTQY
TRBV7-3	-	ASSFYRDTEAF
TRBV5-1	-	ASSRGVRASADEQF
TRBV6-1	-	ASSESVRGPLFSYEQY
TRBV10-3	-	AINQGYNSPLH
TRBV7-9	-	SSSLVQLGDGYT
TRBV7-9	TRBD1	ASSLAAGGVYGYT
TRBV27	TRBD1	ASKEGQGSSEQY
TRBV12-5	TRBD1	ASGLVGTGANTEAF
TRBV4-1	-	ASSQEGRTGELF
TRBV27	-	ASSFARGAGANVLT
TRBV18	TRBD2	ASSPSLARKDYNEQF
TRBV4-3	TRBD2	ASSQDGAGATDTQY
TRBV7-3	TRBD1	ASSLGQGGAGTEAF
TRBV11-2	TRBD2	ASSFERGGTDTQY
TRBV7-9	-	ASSAAGVYTEAF
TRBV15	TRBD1	ATSSALELGTGVTQH
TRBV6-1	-	ASSEGGRFGGYT
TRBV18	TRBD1	ASSPKTGGSEAF
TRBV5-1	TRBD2	ASRPPPSGSNPTQY
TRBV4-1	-	ASSQIMAVLSSYEQY
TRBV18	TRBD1	ASSGQGNTEAF
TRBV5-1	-	ASSLERDTEAF
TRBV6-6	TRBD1	ATKRYLDRVADTIY
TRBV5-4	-	ASSNPGTLGFTEAF
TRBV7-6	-	ASSRARNTGELF
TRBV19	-	ARRGTGELF
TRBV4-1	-	ASSQFLKSGTPYEQY
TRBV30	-	APRGLNTEAF
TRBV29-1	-	SVEDQVRGLSYEQY
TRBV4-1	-	ASSRLSPLYNEQF
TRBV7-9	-	ASSLFTMGRAF
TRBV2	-	ASSPRRERTGELF
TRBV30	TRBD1	AWSVGTVTDTQY
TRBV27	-	ASSLRFLDQPQH
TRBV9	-	ASSVSRGAHEQF
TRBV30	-	AWSQGRGAYEQY
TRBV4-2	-	ASSQEERTIGELF
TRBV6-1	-	ASRLTGNQPQH
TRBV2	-	ASRGDRYNEQF
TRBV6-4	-	ASTRGSSYEQY
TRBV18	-	ASSPYGGIYGYT
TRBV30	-	AWSRGFQVYEQY
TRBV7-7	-	ASSPDTTDTQY
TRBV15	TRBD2	ATSRDPLAGDEQF
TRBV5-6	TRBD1	ASSSTGKRTYEQY
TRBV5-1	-	ASSAPPVGLHNEQF
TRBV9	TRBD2	ASSPYRTSGGTGELF
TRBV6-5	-	ASSRAREKLF
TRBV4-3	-	ASSQGRGAGYGYT
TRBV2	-	ASSESRGDTGELF
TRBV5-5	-	ASSTATGPLYGYT
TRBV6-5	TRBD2	ASRGNAGATDTQY
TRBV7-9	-	ASSLLLQGWEGYT
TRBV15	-	ATMDTGWSQETQY